Below, 14 T cell receptor beta chains from the same sample are listed, as sequenced in a study of a mutant IDH1 vaccine in newly diagnosed glioma. Antigen specificity for these receptors is unknown. The time point denotes: week 11, during vaccination. Every vaccine dose comprised 300 ug of mutant IDH1 20-mer peptide plus topical imiquimod. Sequencing used immunoSEQ multiplex PCR; TCRdb keeps in-frame clones, though not all of them. The table lists approximately 36,000 clones, 80% of them singletons. Sample: peripheral blood mononuclear cells (PBMCs), taken from a glioma patient whose treatment included an IDH1 peptide vaccine. These TCRs come from a woman aged 25 to 39 with glioma. Some clones in this sample may be carry-over from other donors' samples.

This clone was observed once. This chain connects TRBV28 to TRBJ2-7; D is uncertain. Trimming shortened V by 2 bases and J by 1 base, and 12 bases separated the two germline ends. Germline CDR1 reads MDHEN; CDR2 reads SYDVKM. The CDR3 contains 15 residues. The CDR3 loop is CASSLRPPTSYEQYF. The CDR3 DNA sequence: TGTGCCAGCAGTTTAAGACCACCCACTTCCTACGAGCAGTACTTC.

This clone was recorded a few times. This chain links TRBV4-2 with TRBJ1-3; tentatively, D is TRBD1 (5 bases). The CDR3 is made up of 16 amino acids. The germline gives CDR1 LGHNA, CDR2 YNFKEQ. The ends were cut back, 0 bases at V and 4 bases at J, with 13 bases in the middle. The CDR3 DNA is TGTGCCAGCAGCCAAGACCCCAAGGGGACCGGAAACACCATATATTTT. As protein: CASSQDPKGTGNTIYF.

The genes are TRBV30 and TRBJ2-7, with 9 bases lining up with TRBD1. Germline values: CDR1 GTSNPN, CDR2 SVGIG (reference sequence). CDR3 length: 14 residues. The ends lost 5 bases at V and 0 bases at J; junction bases unmatched: 5. CDR3 DNA: TGTGCCTGGCGCAGGACAGGGGTCTCCTACGAGCAGTACTTC. Protein product: CAWRRTGVSYEQYF. Full variable domain (remainder filled in from reference TRBV30 and TRBJ2-7): SQTIHQWPATLVQPVGSPLSLECTVEGTSNPNLYWYRQAAGRGLQLLFYSVGIGQISSEVPQNLSASRPQDRQFILSSKKLLLSDSGFYLCAWRRTGVSYEQYFGPGTRLTVT.

This chain links TRBV7-9 with TRBJ1-3, with D uncertain. The V gene lost 8 bases and the J gene lost 2 bases, with 4 bases spanning the gap. Germline assignment: CDR1 SEHNR and CDR2 FQNEAQ (reference sequence). The CDR3 length is 11 residues. CDR3 loop: CASPPGNTIYF. For the CDR3, the DNA is TGTGCCAGCCCTCCTGGAAACACCATATATTTT.

The J gene is TRBJ2-7, the V gene TRBV4-1; 12 bases fit TRBD2. Germline CDR1 and CDR2: MGHRA and YSYEKL. This CDR3 spans 15 amino acids. Germline trimming cut 0 bases from V and 7 bases from J; bases unmatched to any gene: 4. This CDR3 is CASSQDLAGGREQYF. In DNA, the CDR3 is TGCGCCAGCAGCCAAGATCTAGCGGGAGGGCGGGAGCAGTACTTC.

The chain couples TRBV27 to TRBJ1-1; 9 nucleotides match TRBD1. Looked up from germline, CDR1 is MNHEY and CDR2 is SMNVEV (reference sequence). The J segment lost 6 bases and the V segment lost 5 bases, leaving 10 bases of the junction unmatched. CDR3 length equals 15 residues. Written as DNA, the CDR3 is TGTGCCAGCAGTCTACAGGGGGCGCCGAGGTCTGAAGCTTTCTTT. It is translated as CASSLQGAPRSEAFF.

This clone occurred a few times. The chain employs TRBV12-5 and TRBJ1-1, with D possibly matching TRBD1 (5 bases). In germline, CDR1 is LGHNT, CDR2 FRNRAP. V lost 1 base, J lost 3 bases, and 15 bases lay in between. This CDR3 has 16 residues. The CDR3 reads CASGLGQGGGDTEAFF. CDR3 sequence (DNA): TGTGCTAGTGGTTTGGGGCAGGGAGGAGGTGACACTGAAGCTTTCTTT.

V is TRBV7-9 and J is TRBJ2-2; D ambiguous. Between the trimmed V and J ends, which lost 5 bases and 4 bases, there was a span of 5 bases. The CDR3 runs to 12 residues. Germline values: CDR1 SEHNR, CDR2 FQNEAQ (reference sequence). CDR3 residues: CASSTFTGELFF. DNA for the CDR3: TGTGCCAGCAGCACCTTCACCGGGGAGCTGTTTTTT.

This clone has just a few counts. The rearrangement joins TRBV2 to TRBJ2-3; 9 bases agree with TRBD1. The CDR3 spans 15 residues. Unmatched junction bases numbered 5, after V lost 3 bases and J lost 4 bases. Germline V lookup: CDR1 SNHLY, CDR2 FYNNEI. The CDR3 region has the DNA TGTGCCAGCAGTGAGTGGACAGGGGCGTCAGATACGCAGTATTTT. Protein sequence: CASSEWTGASDTQYF.

The J gene is TRBJ2-5, the V gene TRBV7-9; D possibly uses TRBD1 or TRBD2 (5 bases each). V gave up 2 bases and J gave up 5 bases, with 21 bases separating them. The CDR3 runs to 17 residues. Germline V gene lookup returns CDR1 SEHNR and CDR2 FQNEAQ (reference sequence). CDR3 region: CASSLSSRVEWGETQYF. The CDR3 nucleotides read TGTGCCAGCAGCTTAAGCTCTAGGGTGGAATGGGGGGAGACCCAGTACTTC.

The chain uses TRBV5-6 and TRBJ2-6, with D uncertain. V lost 7 bases, J lost 0 bases, and 8 bases lay in between. CDR3 length: 14 residues. Germline-derived CDR1 and CDR2 are SGHDT and YYEEEE. The CDR3 region is CASRGASGANVLTF. In DNA form, the CDR3 reads TGTGCCAGCCGCGGCGCCTCTGGGGCCAACGTCCTGACTTTC.

This chain joins TRBV4-1 and TRBJ2-1; TRBD2 agrees at 9 bases. With 6 bases clipped from V and 10 bases from J, the junction kept 13 bases outside the gene matches. The length of the CDR3 is 15 residues. CDR1 and CDR2 (germline): MGHRA, YSYEKL. Here the CDR3 DNA reads TGCGCCAGCAGTCACGCGGGAGGGAGCTCATCGGAGCAGTTCTTC. As protein: CASSHAGGSSSEQFF.

The chain employs TRBV4-1 and TRBJ2-7; TRBD1 aligns across 7 bases. The CDR3 extends over 14 amino acids. Germline V gene lookup returns CDR1 MGHRA and CDR2 YSYEKL. Trimming cost V 3 bases and J 5 bases; bases outside gene matches: 7. CDR3 sequence reads: CASSQIGGSDEQYF. The DNA for the CDR3 is TGCGCCAGCAGCCAGATAGGGGGCTCTGACGAGCAGTACTTC.

This chain joins TRBV19 and TRBJ2-3; TRBD2 aligns across 9 bases. The CDR3 is 17 amino acids. Losses at the gene ends were 3 bases for V and 2 bases for J; bases not matched to a gene: 9. Germline loops: CDR1 LNHDA, CDR2 SQIVND (reference sequence). The CDR3: CASSIRASGELTDTQYF. The CDR3 coding sequence is TGTGCCAGTAGTATCCGAGCTAGCGGGGAGCTCACAGATACGCAGTATTTT.